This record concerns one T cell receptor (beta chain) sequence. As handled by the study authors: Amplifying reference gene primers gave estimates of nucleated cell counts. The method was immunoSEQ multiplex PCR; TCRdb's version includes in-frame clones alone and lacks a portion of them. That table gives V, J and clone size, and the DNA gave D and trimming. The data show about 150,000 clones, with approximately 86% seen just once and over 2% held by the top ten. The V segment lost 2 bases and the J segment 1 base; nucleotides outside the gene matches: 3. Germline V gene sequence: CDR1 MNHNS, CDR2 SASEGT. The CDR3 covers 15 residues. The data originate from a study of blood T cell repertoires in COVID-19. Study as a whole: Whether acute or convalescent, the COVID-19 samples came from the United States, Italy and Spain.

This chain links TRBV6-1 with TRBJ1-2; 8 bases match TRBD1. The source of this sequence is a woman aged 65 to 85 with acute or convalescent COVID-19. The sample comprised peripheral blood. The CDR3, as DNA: TGTGCCAGCAGTGAACAGGGGGCGGGTAACTATGGCTACACCTTC. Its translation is CASSEQGAGNYGYTF.